These 14 T cell receptor beta chains were all obtained from the same sample, sequenced in a study of T cell responses to AZD1222 COVID-19 vaccine (dated by TCRdb to the early 2020s). Taken with the paper, the label for time point translates to: baseline before first vaccination. Library creation used the immunoSEQ multiplex PCR assay. Imported from immuneACCESS, the table was reduced by TCRdb to in-frame sequences with V and J called. These copies leave out some clones; in studies compared against another copy, an unresolved V gene accounts for under half, and the cause of the remainder is not known. The sample table shows fewer than 150,000 clones, and over 90% are seen once. Roughly 1% of the sample rests with the top ten. The sequencing here drew on peripheral blood, taken on day 0 of AZD1222 vaccination. These receptors were taken from an adult in good health.

The chain is built from TRBV2 and TRBJ1-6, with D tentatively TRBD1 (5 bases). Germline V CDR1 and CDR2: SNHLY, FYNNEI. There are 12 residues in the CDR3. The germline V and J ends were trimmed by 0 bases and 15 bases, with 9 bases remaining between them. The CDR3 here is CASSEARTSLHF. The CDR3 DNA reads TGTGCCAGCAGTGAAGCGCGGACAAGCCTCCACTTT.

This clone is a singleton in its sample. The rearrangement links TRBV9 to TRBJ2-2, with D perhaps TRBD1 (5 bases). V was trimmed by 0 bases and J by 5 bases, leaving 8 bases between them. CDR1 and CDR2 (germline): SGDLS, YYNGEE. CDR3 length: 14 residues. CDR3 coding DNA: TGTGCCAGCAGCGTAGCCAGGGTTACCGGGGAGCTGTTTTTT. This gives the protein CASSVARVTGELFF.

V gene TRBV7-9 combines with J gene TRBJ2-2; 7 bases match TRBD1. CDR3 length: 16 residues. Germline CDR1 SEHNR, CDR2 FQNEAQ (reference sequence). V was pared by 4 bases and J by 0 bases, with 5 bases of the junction left unmatched. CDR3 in amino acids: CASSSRDSPNTGELFF. CDR3 in DNA: TGTGCCAGCAGCTCTCGGGACAGCCCGAACACCGGGGAGCTGTTTTTT.

This clone has just one count. The chain employs TRBV6-5 and TRBJ1-1; D is uncertain. Trimming pared 7 bases from V and 7 bases from J, leaving 22 bases between. Germline CDR1 and CDR2: MNHEY and SVGAGI. This CDR3 region has 15 residues. CDR3 in amino acids: CASTPLRRYEGEAFF. Here the CDR3 DNA reads TGTGCCAGCACCCCACTGAGGCGGTACGAGGGTGAAGCTTTCTTT.

V usage is TRBV10-1 and J usage is TRBJ2-3; D unclear. The V and J ends lost 0 bases and 3 bases respectively, with 7 bases between them. The CDR3 is 14 amino acids. Germline CDR1 reads WNHNN; CDR2 reads SYGVQD (reference sequence). The CDR3 coding sequence is TGCGCCAGCAGTGAGTCTGGCGGTACAGATACGCAGTATTTT. This codes for CASSESGGTDTQYF.

This chain connects TRBV27 to TRBJ2-3; TRBD1 agrees at 7 bases. With 6 bases clipped from V and 2 bases from J, the junction kept 5 bases outside the gene matches. CDR3 length: 14 amino acids. Germline V lookup: CDR1 MNHEY, CDR2 SMNVEV (reference sequence). CDR3: CASRKTGNTDTQYF. The CDR3 coding sequence is TGTGCCAGCAGGAAGACAGGGAACACAGATACGCAGTATTTT.

The V gene is TRBV7-2, the J gene TRBJ1-4; a weak D match, TRBD1 (6 bases). This CDR3 region has 11 residues. Germline CDR1 and CDR2: SGHTA and FQGNSA. V dropped 1 base and J dropped 15 bases, with 9 bases sitting between them. CDR3 in amino acids: CASSLGGGVFF. Written as DNA, the CDR3 is TGTGCCAGCAGCTTAGGAGGGGGGGTGTTTTTT. Filled out from reference TRBV7-2 and TRBJ1-4, the complete variable domain reads GAGVSQSPSNKVTEKGKDVELRCDPISGHTALYWYRQSLGQGLEFLIYFQGNSAPDKSGLPSDRFSAERTGGSVSTLTIQRTQQEDSAVYLCASSLGGGVFFGSGTQLSVL.

This chain uses TRBV2 with TRBJ1-1, with D hard to call. The CDR3 runs 12 residues. Germline V CDR1 and CDR2: SNHLY, FYNNEI. The V end was cut by 7 bases, the J end by 3 bases, with 9 bases between. The CDR3 loop is CASKDRYTEAFF. CDR3 sequence (DNA): TGTGCCAGCAAAGATAGGTACACTGAAGCTTTCTTT.

The V gene is TRBV4-2, the J gene TRBJ1-4; no reliable D call. The germline V and J ends were trimmed by 1 base and 2 bases, with 11 bases remaining between them. The CDR3 spans 16 residues. Germline-derived CDR1 and CDR2 are LGHNA and YNFKEQ. CDR3 residues: CASSQGGRDTNEKLFF. The CDR3 DNA reads as TGTGCCAGCAGCCAAGGGGGAAGGGATACTAATGAAAAACTGTTTTTT.

This chain joins TRBV2 and TRBJ1-2; 9 bases are a match to TRBD1. The CDR3 spans 13 residues. V was clipped by 10 bases and J by 4 bases; unmatched bases: 7. Germline assignment: CDR1 SNHLY and CDR2 FYNNEI. CDR3 loop: CATRQGVGYGYTF. In DNA, the CDR3 is TGTGCCACCCGACAGGGGGTGGGCTATGGCTACACCTTC.

The chain is built from TRBV5-1 and TRBJ2-5; D is unresolved. Germline loops: CDR1 SGHRS, CDR2 YFSETQ. The CDR3 consists of 15 residues. The V gene lost 3 bases and the J gene lost 1 base, with 13 bases spanning the gap. The chain's CDR3 is CASSSLRGSQETQYF. For the CDR3, the DNA is TGCGCCAGCAGCTCGCTGCGTGGGTCCCAAGAGACCCAGTACTTC.

V and J are TRBV7-9 and TRBJ2-7, with a tentative D call TRBD2 (6 bases). V shed 3 bases and J shed 0 bases, with 9 bases lying between them. From germline, CDR1 is SEHNR and CDR2 FQNEAQ (reference sequence). The CDR3 is 14 amino acids. The CDR3 protein is CASSLGLPSYEQYF. CDR3 sequence (DNA): TGTGCCAGCAGCTTGGGACTTCCCTCCTACGAGCAGTACTTC.

The chain combines TRBV29-1 with TRBJ2-5; D gene uncertain. The germline gives CDR1 SQVTM, CDR2 ANQGSEA. V lost 8 bases, J lost 8 bases, and 27 bases lay in between. The CDR3 runs to 15 residues. CDR3 DNA: TGCAGCTGCATCCGGGCCTACTCGCCGAAGCCAACCCAGTACTTC. This codes for CSCIRAYSPKPTQYF.

J is TRBJ1-2 and V is TRBV19; 10 bases agree with TRBD1. Germline CDR1 reads LNHDA; CDR2 reads SQIVND (reference sequence). There are 16 residues in the CDR3. Germline trimming cut 2 bases from V and 4 bases from J; bases unmatched to any gene: 7. Here the CDR3 reads CASSIRQGATGYGYTF. The CDR3 DNA is TGTGCCAGTAGTATAAGACAGGGGGCTACCGGCTATGGCTACACCTTC. Drawing the rest from reference TRBV19 and TRBJ1-2, the complete variable domain is DGGITQSPKYLFRKEGQNVTLSCEQNLNHDAMYWYRQDPGQGLRLIYYSQIVNDFQKGDIAEGYSVSREKKESFPLTVTSAQKNPTAFYLCASSIRQGATGYGYTFGSGTRLTVV.